One and the same sample provided the 10 T cell receptor beta chains below, sequenced in a study of blood T cell repertoires in COVID-19. Libraries were prepared by immunoSEQ multiplex PCR; TCRdb keeps only in-frame clonotypes and omits some of them. The data contain a few hundred thousand clones, about 80% of them singletons. Sequencing was performed on peripheral blood. The receptors stem from an older person with COVID-19, enrolled during active disease.

The genes are TRBV5-1 and TRBJ2-3, with 8 positions matching TRBD1. The ends lost 0 bases at V and 6 bases at J; junction bases unmatched: 3. The CDR3 spans 14 residues. Germline values: CDR1 SGHRS, CDR2 YFSETQ. CDR3 bases: TGCGCCAGCAGCTTGGAGACAGGGGTGGATACGCAGTATTTT. Its protein is CASSLETGVDTQYF.

This chain joins TRBV6-2 or TRBV6-3 and TRBJ1-2; 7 bases are a match to TRBD1. The J segment lost 7 bases and the V segment lost 0 bases, leaving 5 bases of the junction unmatched. CDR1 is MNHEY and CDR2 is SVGEGT in the germline V gene. The length of the CDR3 is 14 residues. The CDR3 DNA sequence: TGTGCCAGCAGTTACTCGAAGGGGGCATTTGGCTACACCTTC. Its protein product is CASSYSKGAFGYTF.

This clone has only a few counts. The J gene is TRBJ1-6, the V gene TRBV28; a weak D match, TRBD1 (5 bases). Trimming cost V 8 bases and J 10 bases, with 15 bases left between them. This CDR3 region has 13 residues. The V gene's germline CDR1 is MDHEN and CDR2 SYDVKM. The CDR3 nucleotides are TGTGCCAGCCACGACAGACGCGAATCACCCCTCCACTTT. It codes for CASHDRRESPLHF.

V gene TRBV28 combines with J gene TRBJ1-2; D is possibly TRBD1 (6 bases). The V end was cut by 5 bases, the J end by 3 bases, with 13 bases between. Germline CDR1 reads MDHEN; CDR2 reads SYDVKM. This CDR3 is 14 amino acids long. DNA of the CDR3: TGTGCCAGCAGTAGGGGGTCGTCGGACTATGGCTACACCTTC. Translated: CASSRGSSDYGYTF.

The table lists this clone with a few counts. This chain links TRBV14 with TRBJ2-2; 10 bases agree with TRBD2. The length of the CDR3 is 17 residues. Germline CDR1 and CDR2: SGHDN and FVKESK. After removal of 0 bases from V and 5 bases from J, the junction contained 6 bases not matched to a gene. CDR3 amino acids: CASSQEGLAGATGELFF. In nucleotides, the CDR3 is TGTGCCAGCAGCCAAGAAGGGCTAGCGGGAGCTACCGGGGAGCTGTTTTTT.

The rearrangement uses TRBV10-3 and TRBJ1-2; D gene ambiguous. The V end lost 0 bases, the J end lost 1 base, and 9 bases lay between the germline ends. CDR3 length: 15 residues. Germline V gives CDR1 ENHRY, CDR2 SYGVKD. DNA for the CDR3: TGTGCCATCAGTGAGTCGACTGCAGTTAACTATGGCTACACCTTC. Translated, it gives CAISESTAVNYGYTF.

This chain links TRBV7-2 with TRBJ2-3, with D perhaps TRBD1 (6 bases). The germline V and J ends were trimmed by 5 bases and 4 bases, with 13 bases remaining between them. The CDR3 is made up of 14 amino acids. CDR1 and CDR2 from the germline V gene are SGHTA and FQGNSA. CDR3 protein: CASSLMTGSDTQYF. The CDR3 DNA reads TGTGCCAGCAGCCTAATGACAGGATCAGATACGCAGTATTTT.

Here the CDR3 reads CAIRGLEKPGEQYF. The CDR3, as DNA: TGTGCCATCAGAGGACTAGAAAAACCGGGGGAGCAGTACTTC. The chain joins TRBV10-3 to TRBJ2-7; 7 nucleotides match TRBD2. The CDR3 runs 14 residues. Germline CDR1 is ENHRY and CDR2 is SYGVKD. V shed 6 bases and J 7 bases; nucleotides not matched to a gene: 12.

The V call is TRBV19, the J call TRBJ2-7; possibly TRBD2 for D (6 bases). CDR1 is LNHDA and CDR2 is SQIVND in the germline V gene (reference sequence). Trimming removed 5 bases from V and 2 bases from J, with 10 bases in between. The CDR3 runs 13 residues. The CDR3 sequence is CASSPRGTYEQYF. CDR3 DNA sequence: TGTGCCAGTAGTCCCCGGGGGACCTACGAGCAGTACTTC.

A remark on this clone: Other DNA sequences in this sample translate to the same CDR3. The genes are TRBV12-3 or TRBV12-4 and TRBJ1-1, with D possibly being TRBD1 (5 bases). The germline V and J ends were trimmed by 3 bases and 2 bases, with 7 bases remaining between them. CDR3 length equals 13 residues. The CDR3 coding sequence is TGTGCCAGCAGTTTCGGGGGAAACACTGAAGCTTTCTTT. Translation: CASSFGGNTEAFF.